What follows are 22 T cell receptor beta chains derived from one specimen sequenced in a study of CD4 and CD8 cells across lung adenocarcinoma regions. TCRdb processed the PCR reads anew with MiXCR; each CDR3 protein has one entry. The profile shows roughly 18,000 distinct CDR3 sequences, about half of them singletons. Specimen: CD8+ T cells from the center of a lung tumor. The receptors derive from a female donor with lung adenocarcinoma. The CD4 and CD8 labels of this study may be unreliable.

This clonotype has just a few counts. This chain's CDR3 is CASSLGTKLLNEQFF. The CDR3 DNA follows: TGTGCCAGCAGCTTGGGGACAAAATTATTAAATGAGCAGTTCTTC. The V gene is TRBV7-3, the J gene TRBJ2-1, with D perhaps TRBD1 (6 bases). This CDR3 has 15 residues. CDR1 SGHTA and CDR2 FQGTGA come from the germline V gene. The germline V and J ends were trimmed by 3 bases and 7 bases, with 16 bases remaining between them.

The count of this clonotype is one. The rearrangement links TRBV7-2 to TRBJ2-1; 9 bases align to TRBD2. The CDR3 length is 15 residues. V lost 5 bases, J lost 8 bases, and 10 bases stayed unmatched. Looked up from germline, CDR1 is SGHTA and CDR2 is FQGNSA. CDR3: CASSPGTSPSDEQFF. DNA of the CDR3: TGTGCCAGCAGCCCCGGGACTAGCCCCTCGGATGAGCAGTTCTTC.

With respect to this clonotype: Compared with germline, one end of the junction differs, possibly owing to a read error. The V gene is TRBV6-1, the J gene TRBJ2-3, with TRBD2 identical over 12 bases. The length of the CDR3 is 15 residues. The V gene's germline CDR1 is MNHNS and CDR2 SASEGT. As DNA, the CDR3 is TGTGCCAGCAGTGAGGGACTAGCGGGCGAAGATACGCAGTATTTC. Translated: CASSEGLAGEDTQYF.

The V and J genes are TRBV6-1 and TRBJ2-1, with 9 bases that match TRBD1. Judging by the DNA end, TRBJ2-7 fits better; the J call may be wrong. Germline CDR1 and CDR2: MNHNS and SASEGT. CDR3 size: 14 residues. Here the CDR3 DNA reads TGTGCCAGCAGTGAACCGGGACAGGGAGGCGAGCAGTACTTC. Translating it yields CASSEPGQGGEQYF.

Turning to this clonotype: A much bigger clone sits one base away, suggesting this may be a read error. This chain uses TRBV7-2 with TRBJ2-1; D may be TRBD2 (5 bases). V lost 5 bases to trimming and J lost 10 bases, with 27 bases between them. Per germline, CDR1 SGHTA and CDR2 FQGNSA. This CDR3 spans 17 amino acids. The CDR3 DNA reads as TGTGCCAGCAGCGCCCCAGGAGGAGCTCTGAGCTCCTACGAGCAGTTCTTC. It translates to CASSAPGGALSSYEQFF.

The chain recombines TRBV15 with TRBJ2-1; 7 nucleotides line up with TRBD1. The DNA matches TRBJ2-5 better at its end, which makes the J call doubtful. Germline V gene sequence: CDR1 LNHNV, CDR2 YYDKDF (reference sequence). The CDR3 runs 15 residues. This chain's CDR3 is CATSREQGNQETQYF. DNA for the CDR3: TGTGCCACCAGCAGAGAACAGGGGAACCAAGAGACCCAGTACTTC.

This clonotype is categorized as medium-sized. This chain links TRBV6-5 with TRBJ2-1; no reliable D call. Germline V gene sequence: CDR1 MNHEY, CDR2 SVGAGI. Between the trimmed V and J ends, which lost 6 bases and 0 bases, there was a span of 18 bases. CDR3 length equals 17 residues. CDR3 in DNA: TGTGCCAGCAGCCGAGCCCGGTTCCCCGGCTCCTACAATGAGCAGTTCTTC. Translating it yields CASSRARFPGSYNEQFF.

The chain carries TRBV6-1 and TRBJ2-3, with 7 bases lining up with TRBD1. The germline V gene has CDR1 MNHNS and CDR2 SASEGT. V shed 6 bases, J shed 6 bases, and the junction held 9 bases outside the gene matches. CDR3 size: 14 residues. CDR3 residues: CASSAPTGADTQYF. In DNA form, the CDR3 reads TGTGCCAGCAGCGCACCCACAGGGGCCGATACGCAGTATTTT.

This clonotype qualifies as medium-sized. The chain joins TRBV6-1 to TRBJ2-7; D assignment may be TRBD1 or TRBD2 (5 bases each). This CDR3 spans 16 amino acids. From germline, CDR1 is MNHNS and CDR2 SASEGT. V lost 3 bases and J 1 base, leaving 16 bases between the germline ends. The CDR3 loop is CASSETGRRASYEQYF. CDR3 DNA sequence: TGTGCCAGCAGTGAGACGGGACGGAGAGCTTCCTACGAGCAGTACTTC.

This clonotype has only a few counts. This chain links TRBV27 with TRBJ1-2, with TRBD1 identical over 9 bases. Germline assignment: CDR1 MNHEY and CDR2 SMNVEV (reference sequence). The CDR3 spans 16 residues. Trimming at V came to 5 bases and at J to 8 bases, leaving 15 bases not matched to a gene. The DNA of the CDR3 is TGTGCCAGCAGTCCGGATACCGGGACAGGGAGGCGCGGCTACACCTTC. Its protein is CASSPDTGTGRRGYTF.

The V and J genes are TRBV7-2 and TRBJ2-4; D possibly corresponds to TRBD1 (5 bases). CDR3 length: 12 residues. Per germline, CDR1 SGHTA and CDR2 FQGNSA. CDR3 in amino acids: CAGRCGKDTQYF. The CDR3 nucleotides are TGTGCGGGGCGGTGTGGCAAAGATACTCAGTACTTC.

The chain has TRBV6-1 and TRBJ1-2; no reliable D call. CDR1 and CDR2 (germline): MNHNS, SASEGT. V was pared by 1 base and J by 4 bases, with 16 bases between. The CDR3 covers 16 residues. The CDR3 sequence: CASSEEDVVVVYGYTF. Here the CDR3 DNA reads TGTGCCAGCAGTGAAGAGGACGTCGTCGTAGTCTATGGCTACACCTTC.

The V gene is TRBV4-1, the J gene TRBJ1-6, with D tentatively TRBD1 (5 bases). Trimming pared 7 bases from V and 2 bases from J, leaving 12 bases between. The CDR3 extends over 15 amino acids. Germline V gene data show CDR1 as MGHRA and CDR2 as YSYEKL. CDR3 region: CASNSGRTYNSPLHF. Here the CDR3 DNA reads TGCGCCAGCAACTCGGGGCGAACCTATAATTCACCCCTCCACTTT.

J is TRBJ2-3 and V is TRBV6-5; unclear D gene. Germline values: CDR1 MNHEY, CDR2 SVGAGI. Deletions cut 2 bases from V and 4 bases from J, with 7 bases between. The CDR3 covers 13 residues. CDR3 sequence (DNA): TGTGCCAGCAGTTACCGTGCAGCAGATACGCAGTATTTT. Its protein product is CASSYRAADTQYF.

This clonotype was counted a few times. The chain employs TRBV10-2 and TRBJ2-3; 11 positions match TRBD2. V trimming: 5 bases; J trimming: 4 bases; junction bases outside the gene matches: 5. The CDR3 length is 15 residues. Per germline, CDR1 WSHSY and CDR2 SAAADI. CDR3 DNA: TGCGCCAGCAGTCAATCGACTAGCGGGGCAGATACGCAGTATTTT. Encoded protein: CASSQSTSGADTQYF.

This clonotype is a singleton in its sample. The V call is TRBV20-1, the J call TRBJ2-3; 9 bases map to TRBD1. The J segment lost 7 bases and the V segment lost 8 bases, leaving 16 bases of the junction unmatched. The germline CDR1 and CDR2 sequences are DFQATT and SNEGSKA (reference sequence). The length of the CDR3 is 15 residues. Here the CDR3 DNA reads TGCAGTACAACCTCCGGGACAGGGAATTTTAATACGCAGTATTTT. This codes for CSTTSGTGNFNTQYF.

This chain links TRBV10-3 with TRBJ2-4, with a tentative D call TRBD1 (5 bases). Judging by the DNA end, TRBJ2-3 fits better; the J call may be wrong. The germline V gene encodes CDR1 ENHRY and CDR2 SYGVKD. The CDR3 sequence is 14 residues long. The CDR3, as DNA: TGTGGCGGCCCAGGGCACTTAGCCAAAAACATGCAGTATTTT. Its translation is CGGPGHLAKNMQYF.

This chain connects TRBV6-1 to TRBJ2-1; tentative D call: TRBD2 (5 bases). V lost 6 bases and J lost 10, with 16 bases in between. CDR3 length equals 13 residues. Germline V lookup: CDR1 MNHNS, CDR2 SASEGT. Here the CDR3 reads CASSGIMAYEQFF. The CDR3 nucleotides are TGTGCCAGCAGCGGGATAATGGCCTACGAGCAGTTCTTC.

In its sample, this clonotype ranks as medium-sized. The genes are TRBV6-1 and TRBJ2-1, with 11 bases lining up with TRBD2. The J segment lost 4 bases and the V segment lost 5 bases, leaving 4 bases of the junction unmatched. The V gene's germline CDR1 is MNHNS and CDR2 SASEGT. The CDR3 totals 15 residues. The CDR3 region is CASSNGLAGYNEQFF. Here the CDR3 DNA reads TGTGCCAGCAGTAATGGACTAGCGGGTTACAATGAGCAGTTCTTC.

The chain combines TRBV10-1 with TRBJ2-1; D remains unclear. Trimming shortened V by 5 bases and J by 10 bases, and 12 bases separated the two germline ends. The V gene's germline CDR1 is WNHNN and CDR2 SYGVQD (reference sequence). The length of the CDR3 is 12 residues. The DNA for the CDR3 is TGCGCCAGCAGTAAAACTCAGGAAGAGCAGTTCTTC. This codes for CASSKTQEEQFF.

On this clonotype: A junction boundary mismatches the germline segment, possibly from a read error. The V call is TRBV27, the J call TRBJ2-1; tentatively, D is TRBD1 or TRBD2 (6 bases each). The CDR3 is 14 residues long. Germline V lookup: CDR1 MNHEY, CDR2 SMNVEV (reference sequence). This CDR3 is CASSPRGARGEQFF. CDR3 DNA sequence: TGTGCCAGCAGTCCTAGGGGGGCGAGGGGGGAGCAGTTTTTT.

This clonotype was picked up a small number of times. V gene TRBV7-6 combines with J gene TRBJ1-1, with D unresolved. Germline CDR1 SGHVS, CDR2 FNYEAQ. V dropped 5 bases and J dropped 1 base, with 8 bases sitting between them. The CDR3 runs 13 residues. Here the CDR3 reads CASSKDQNTEAFF. The CDR3 DNA reads TGTGCCAGCAGCAAGGACCAGAACACTGAAGCTTTCTTT.